This T cell receptor beta chain was documented in a study of vaccination and CD4 T cells after COVID-19. Study-wide background: Control cultures were given a CEFX pool, an HIV-1 Nef pool, or no peptide.

Treatment reported: roughly ten-day PBMC culture with coronavirus spike peptide pools or control peptides (ViraFEST assay). Oncomine TCR Beta short-read sequencing was applied to DNA from cultured CD4+ T cells. TCRdb re-called the PCR reads through MiXCR, storing one row per CDR3 protein. The table lists tens of thousands of distinct CDR3 sequences, over 50% of them singletons. In its sample, this clonotype was seen a few times. Its antigen is unidentified. What was sequenced was CD4+ T cells from blood, cultured in vitro. The TCR originated in a human donor who had recovered from COVID-19.

In DNA, the CDR3 is TGTGCCACCTCTGGAGGCCGGAACACTGAAGCTTTCTTT. This translates into CATSGGRNTEAFF. The V gene is TRBV6-1, the J gene TRBJ1-1; no reliable D call. The CDR3 extends over 13 amino acids. Trimming removed 10 bases at V and 1 base at J, with 13 bases between. CDR1 is MNHNS, CDR2 SASEGT, per germline.